The rows below give T cell receptor beta chains drawn from one sample of a study of T cells in Graves' hyperthyroidism and ophthalmopathy. TCRdb analysed the multiplex PCR reads with MiXCR anew, one entry per CDR3 protein. Altogether more than 350,000 distinct CDR3 sequences are present, around 15% being singletons, with the ten largest covering approximately 19%. Sequencing used blood. These receptors all stem from a woman in her fifties or sixties with Graves' ophthalmopathy. The CDR3 runs from the conserved cysteine through the conserved F or W. Each record gives: J gene, V gene, CDR3 length, CDR3 protein.

TRBJ2-1	TRBV12-3/TRBV12-4	13	CASSGGAGVEQFF
TRBJ1-1	TRBV28	14	CASSLWQSYTEAFF
TRBJ2-3	TRBV19	14	CASSMRGTADTQYF
TRBJ2-4	TRBV2	15	CASSRSERRQGIQYF
TRBJ1-5	TRBV6-1	13	CASSTGDVQPQHF
TRBJ2-5	TRBV7-2	14	CASSRQGARETQYF
TRBJ2-3	TRBV4-2	17	CASSQQSLAGDADTQYF
TRBJ2-7	TRBV12-3/TRBV12-4	14	CASSLRAGVNEQYF
TRBJ2-3	TRBV29-1	12	CSANRGPDTQYF
TRBJ1-2	TRBV12-3/TRBV12-4	13	CASRYGQGAGYTF
TRBJ2-1	TRBV20-1	16	CSARVGLVSSYNEQFF
TRBJ2-1	TRBV24-1	13	CATSDLPVDEQFF
TRBJ1-4	TRBV20-1	13	CSASSGGHEKLFF
TRBJ2-1	TRBV6-2/TRBV6-3	16	CASSYRGQGSYNEQFF
TRBJ2-7	TRBV6-2/TRBV6-3	14	CASSYQGLHYEQYF
TRBJ1-5	TRBV28	15	CASSPQGGGNQPQHF
TRBJ2-1	TRBV6-1	15	CASRELPTGDNEQFF
TRBJ1-2	TRBV7-9	15	CTSSLGGEGRDGYTF
TRBJ2-3	TRBV3-1	13	CASSSILTDTQYF
TRBJ1-2	TRBV12-3/TRBV12-4	13	CASSPPNNYGCTF
TRBJ1-1	TRBV5-8	15	CASTDGGPGYTEAFF
TRBJ2-1	TRBV6-2/TRBV6-3	15	CASSYDRGYYNEQFF
TRBJ2-5	TRBV28	13	CASSWGQDKTQYF
TRBJ1-5	TRBV20-1	14	CSASTGITNQPQHF
TRBJ2-4	TRBV5-5	15	CASSLLRQAQNIQYF
TRBJ2-3	TRBV7-9	14	CASSLIGAANTQYF
TRBJ2-7	TRBV20-1	17	CSARGPLSSGTTYEQYF
TRBJ2-7	TRBV20-1	19	CSAGSRDSKTNGPPYEQYF
TRBJ2-5	TRBV6-1	13	CASSQFVQETQYF
TRBJ2-6	TRBV30	15	CAWSVKASGANVLTF
TRBJ1-1	TRBV28	14	CASSYTGGNTEAFF
TRBJ2-7	TRBV12-3/TRBV12-4	15	CASSPTGLEFYEQYF
TRBJ2-3	TRBV3-1	13	CASSQGRTDTQYF
TRBJ2-1	TRBV20-1	12	CSPKRSVNEQFF
TRBJ2-1	TRBV24-1	17	CATSDPPGTALGDEQFF
TRBJ2-7	TRBV18	15	CASSSGTGHSYEQYF
TRBJ2-5	TRBV7-3	12	CASSLVTETQYF
TRBJ1-4	TRBV28	14	CASRIRDRVSKLFF
TRBJ2-7	TRBV3-1	14	CASSQDATIYEQYF
TRBJ2-7	TRBV2	13	CASTGTSSYEQYF
TRBJ2-1	TRBV6-1	15	CASRNQDTLRGEQFF
TRBJ1-2	TRBV7-8	20	CASSQARDRGWSRTNYGYTF
TRBJ1-1	TRBV20-1	13	CSPLGGGITEAFF
TRBJ1-2	TRBV3-1	13	CASLDAGGRGYTF
TRBJ1-2	TRBV30	12	CAWTAYSGGYTF
TRBJ2-7	TRBV20-1	14	CSAKKTGAGDEQYF
TRBJ2-1	TRBV10-3	15	CAISERVAEYNEQFF
TRBJ2-1	TRBV29-1	15	CSVAPLQRRDNEQFF